This is a list of T cell receptor beta chains from one sample in a study of T cells expressing NK-cell markers. TCRdb re-analyzed the 5' RACE reads; it lists each CDR3 protein once, without DNA. This repertoire includes about 370,000 distinct CDR3 sequences. Sequenced sample: blood T cells: a sorted CD56 or NKG2C T cell subset, CD4+ or CD8+ T cells, or bulk PBMC T cells (not recorded which). The receptors derive from a woman aged 50 to 60 in good health. CDR3s include the opening cysteine and the closing phenylalanine or tryptophan.

CDR3	V	J
CASRMVGGVTYNEQFF	TRBV5-1	TRBJ2-1
CASSKKWTAEEVTDTQYF	TRBV21-1	TRBJ2-3
CASSVVHTHYDAEAFF	TRBV9	TRBJ1-1
CASKDRGSGGQPQHF	TRBV2	TRBJ1-5
CSVGFGTGANVLTF	TRBV29-1	TRBJ2-6
CASSGQGAITDTQYF	TRBV25-1	TRBJ2-3
CASAGVRDTQYF	TRBV19	TRBJ2-3
CATSESVVGGRQETQYF	TRBV24-1	TRBJ2-5
CASSPGQGTGETQYF	TRBV11-2	TRBJ2-5
CASSTGGGYEQYF	TRBV12-3/TRBV12-4	TRBJ2-7
CSGRATGELFF	TRBV29-1	TRBJ2-2
CSVRDRGYEQYF	TRBV29-1	TRBJ2-7
CASSSLAGALVEQFF	TRBV11-3	TRBJ2-1
CASSQGRGGSSYEQYF	TRBV4-2	TRBJ2-7
CASSQGQGISGYTF	TRBV3-1	TRBJ1-2
CSARAWGDLKKGYTF	TRBV20-1	TRBJ1-2
CSARDLGGLGGEQYF	TRBV20-1	TRBJ2-7
CAWSLAGAGEQFF	TRBV30	TRBJ2-1
CASSLRGGDPTGELFF	TRBV27	TRBJ2-2
CASSLSASGSYNEQFF	TRBV7-8	TRBJ2-1
CASSQDAGLLTEAFF	TRBV3-1	TRBJ1-1
CATSDRTESQETQYF	TRBV24-1	TRBJ2-5
CASSSRQGRMNTEAFF	TRBV27	TRBJ1-1
CASSDQGNTGELFF	TRBV9	TRBJ2-2
CASSYSTAENTGELFF	TRBV6-5	TRBJ2-2
CSSEQGVNEAFF	TRBV29-1	TRBJ1-1
CASSTWTSGRSGEQFF	TRBV7-9	TRBJ2-1
CASSLIHATEAFF	TRBV7-3	TRBJ1-1
CSAPQIPLWERGTDTQYF	TRBV20-1	TRBJ2-3
CASSLAGPGGYNEQFF	TRBV5-1	TRBJ2-1
CSARAEAGGRDTQYF	TRBV20-1	TRBJ2-3
CASSLSFGGAYGYTF	TRBV27	TRBJ1-2
CASSGTLNTGELFF	TRBV10-1	TRBJ2-2
CASNPGLAPTKNTGELFF	TRBV12-3/TRBV12-4	TRBJ2-2
CASSLEAPKINEQFF	TRBV5-1	TRBJ2-1
CSARGGREGPQHF	TRBV20-1	TRBJ1-5
CATQGLAEHTGELFF	TRBV12-3/TRBV12-4	TRBJ2-2
CASTRQISYNEQFF	TRBV12-3/TRBV12-4	TRBJ2-1
CSAPLVANYGYTF	TRBV20-1	TRBJ1-2
CASSLGTSVQETQYF	TRBV5-6	TRBJ2-5
CSVPGLAGGQNEQFF	TRBV29-1	TRBJ2-1
CASSNTQGSMQYF	TRBV19	TRBJ2-3
CASRSGRQRNTEAFF	TRBV12-3/TRBV12-4	TRBJ1-1
CASSPAGGGLNEQFF	TRBV7-9	TRBJ2-1
CSASIGPRGGLFF	TRBV20-1	TRBJ2-2
CASSLADYANEQFF	TRBV7-8	TRBJ2-1
CASSFYDSLSGNTIYF	TRBV5-1	TRBJ1-3
CASSQITLGGNQPQHF	TRBV7-2	TRBJ1-5
CASSWGAADTEAFF	TRBV27	TRBJ1-1
CASSETSGRTDTQYF	TRBV7-9	TRBJ2-3
CASRIWGSLDTQYF	TRBV6-2/TRBV6-3	TRBJ2-3
CASSLAPTSDSNYGYTF	TRBV7-7	TRBJ1-2
CASSWAGPDTQYF	TRBV12-3/TRBV12-4	TRBJ2-3
CSAKPPGALYEQYF	TRBV20-1	TRBJ2-7
CASSLENRVIVEQFF	TRBV11-2	TRBJ2-1